This T cell receptor (beta chain) appears in the sequencing data of a study of graft-versus-host responses after intestinal transplantation. Method: immunoSEQ multiplex PCR; TCRdb's copy keeps in-frame clones and lacks some. The table includes 40,000 to 45,000 clones, about 90% detected once. CDR3 length equals 15 residues. V dropped 1 base and J dropped 7; count of bases not matched to a gene: 8. Looked up from germline, CDR1 is SGHAT and CDR2 is FQNNGV. Here the sequenced sample was PBMCs, taken about 310 days after intestinal transplant. The chain carries TRBV11-2 and TRBJ2-7; 9 positions agree with TRBD2. The clonotype originates from a human patient who received an intestinal transplant, so some T cells may come from the graft donor. For the CDR3, the DNA is TGTGCCAGCAGCTTAGGCGGGGGGGAGAGTGGAGAGCAGTACTTC. Translated, it gives CASSLGGGESGEQYF.